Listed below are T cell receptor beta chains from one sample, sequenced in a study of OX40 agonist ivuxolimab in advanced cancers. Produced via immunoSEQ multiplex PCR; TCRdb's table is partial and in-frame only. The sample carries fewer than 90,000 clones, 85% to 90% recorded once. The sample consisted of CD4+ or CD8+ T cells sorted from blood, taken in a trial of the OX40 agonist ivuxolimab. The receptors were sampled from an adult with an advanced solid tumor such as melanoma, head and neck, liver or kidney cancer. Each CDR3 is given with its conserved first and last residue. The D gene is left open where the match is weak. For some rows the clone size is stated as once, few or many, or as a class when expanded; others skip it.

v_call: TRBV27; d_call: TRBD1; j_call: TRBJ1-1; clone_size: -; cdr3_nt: TGTGCCAGCAGTTCAGACAGGGGGATAAGCACTGAAGCTTTCTTT; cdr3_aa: CASSSDRGISTEAFF
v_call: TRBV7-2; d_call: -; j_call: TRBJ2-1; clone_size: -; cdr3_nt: TGTGCCAGCAGCCCCCTATACAATGAGCAGTTCTTC; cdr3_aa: CASSPLYNEQFF
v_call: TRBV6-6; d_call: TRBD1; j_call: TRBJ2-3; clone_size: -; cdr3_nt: TGTGCCACCTCATCCTCCGGGACAGGGGGCCTAGATACGCAGTATTTT; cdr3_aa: CATSSSGTGGLDTQYF
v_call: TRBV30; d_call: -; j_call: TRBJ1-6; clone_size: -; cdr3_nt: TGTGCCTGGAACAGCAGGTTAGGTAATTCACCCCTCCACTTT; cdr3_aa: CAWNSRLGNSPLHF
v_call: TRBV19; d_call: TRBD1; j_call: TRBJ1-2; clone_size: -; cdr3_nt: TGTGCCAGTAGTATTCACCTCGGGACAGGGCACTATGGCTACACCTTC; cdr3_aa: CASSIHLGTGHYGYTF
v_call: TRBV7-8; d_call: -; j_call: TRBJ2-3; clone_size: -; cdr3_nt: TGTGCCAGCAGCTTTTTCAGGGCAGACACAGATACGCAGTATTTT; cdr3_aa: CASSFFRADTDTQYF
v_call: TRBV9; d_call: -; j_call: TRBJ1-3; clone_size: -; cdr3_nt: TGTGCCAGCAGCGTAGGGGCCCGCTCTGGAAACACCATATATTTT; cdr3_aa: CASSVGARSGNTIYF
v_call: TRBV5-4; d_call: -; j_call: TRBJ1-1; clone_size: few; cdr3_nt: TGTGCCAGCAGCTTGGGCGACAATGTGCGGAACACTGAAGCTTTCTTT; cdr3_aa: CASSLGDNVRNTEAFF
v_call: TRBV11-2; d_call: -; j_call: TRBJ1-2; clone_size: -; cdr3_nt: TGTGCCAGCAGCTTAGATACGGCTTGGGACTATGGCTACACCTTC; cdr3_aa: CASSLDTAWDYGYTF
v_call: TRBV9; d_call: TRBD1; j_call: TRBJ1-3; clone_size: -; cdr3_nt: TGTGCCAGCAGCGGGGACAGGAGCTCTGGAAACACCATATATTTT; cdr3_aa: CASSGDRSSGNTIYF
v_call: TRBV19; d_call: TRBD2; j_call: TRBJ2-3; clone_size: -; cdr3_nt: TGTGCCAGTAGTTTTAGCGGGGGAAAGACCACAGATACGCAGTATTTT; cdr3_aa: CASSFSGGKTTDTQYF
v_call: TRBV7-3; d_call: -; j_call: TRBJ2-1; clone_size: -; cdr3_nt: TGTGCCAGCAGCTCCAGGGAGGCCAGGGTGTTTTACAATGAGCAGTTCTTC; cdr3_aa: CASSSREARVFYNEQFF
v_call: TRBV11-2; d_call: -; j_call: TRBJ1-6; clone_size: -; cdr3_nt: TGTGCCAGCAGCTTAGAAGGGCACAGTGGTAATTCACCCCTCCACTTT; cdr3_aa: CASSLEGHSGNSPLHF
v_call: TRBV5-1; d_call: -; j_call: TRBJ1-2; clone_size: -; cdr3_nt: TGCGCCAGCAGCTGGGAAAGCAACTATGGCTACACCTTC; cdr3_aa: CASSWESNYGYTF
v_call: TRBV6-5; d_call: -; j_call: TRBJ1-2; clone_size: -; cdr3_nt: TGTGCCAGCAGGTGGGACTCAAACTATGGCTACACCTTC; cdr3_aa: CASRWDSNYGYTF
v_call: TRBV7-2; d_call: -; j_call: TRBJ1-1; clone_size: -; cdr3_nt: TGTGCCAGCAGCTTGGGCGCAGCTCAGGGTTACACTGAAGCTTTCTTT; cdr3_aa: CASSLGAAQGYTEAFF
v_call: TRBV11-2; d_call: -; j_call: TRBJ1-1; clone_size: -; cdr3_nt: TGTGCCAGCAGCGCGGGGACAAGCGTGTACACTGAAGCTTTCTTT; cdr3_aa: CASSAGTSVYTEAFF
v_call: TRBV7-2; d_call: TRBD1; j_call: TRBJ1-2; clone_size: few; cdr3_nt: TGTGCCAGCAGCTCGGGGGGGACAGGGTTTTTAGGCCCTAATGGCTACACCTTC; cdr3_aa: CASSSGGTGFLGPNGYTF
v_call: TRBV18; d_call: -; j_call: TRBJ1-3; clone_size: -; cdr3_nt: TGTGCCAGCTCCTCGGACAGCTCTGGAAACACCATATATTTT; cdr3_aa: CASSSDSSGNTIYF
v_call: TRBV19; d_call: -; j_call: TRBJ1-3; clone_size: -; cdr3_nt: TGTGCCAGTACCCCGATCGGGGCTGGAAACACCATATATTTT; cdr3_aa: CASTPIGAGNTIYF
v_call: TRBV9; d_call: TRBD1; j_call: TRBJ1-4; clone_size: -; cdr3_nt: TGTGCCAGCAGCGGTTCTCTCCAAGGACAGGGGTGGAACGAAAAACTGTTTTTT; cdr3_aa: CASSGSLQGQGWNEKLFF
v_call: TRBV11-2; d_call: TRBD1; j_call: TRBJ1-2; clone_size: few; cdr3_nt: TGTGCCAGCAGCTTGGGAGACAGGGGCGGCTACACCTTC; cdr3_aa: CASSLGDRGGYTF
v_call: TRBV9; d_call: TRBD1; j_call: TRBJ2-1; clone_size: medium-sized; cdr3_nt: TGTGCCAGCAGCTACAGGGGAGACAATGAGCAGTTCTTC; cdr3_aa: CASSYRGDNEQFF
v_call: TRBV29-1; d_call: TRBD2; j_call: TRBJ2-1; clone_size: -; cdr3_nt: TGCAGCCCTAAGGAAACTAGCGGGGCCCAAGGTGAGCAGTTCTTC; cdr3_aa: CSPKETSGAQGEQFF
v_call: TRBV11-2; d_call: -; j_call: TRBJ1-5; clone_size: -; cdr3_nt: TGTGCCAGCAGCTTAGAATCGGGAGGTCCCCAGCATTTT; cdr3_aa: CASSLESGGPQHF
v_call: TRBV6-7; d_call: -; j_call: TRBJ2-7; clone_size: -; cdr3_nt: TGTGCCAGCAAACGGTTTCTTGCCGGAATAACCTACGAGCAGTACTTC; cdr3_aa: CASKRFLAGITYEQYF
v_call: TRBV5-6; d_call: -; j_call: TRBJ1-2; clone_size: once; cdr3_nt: TGTGCCAGCAGCCGGGCGGGGCGGGGGGACTATGGCTACACCTTC; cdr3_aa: CASSRAGRGDYGYTF
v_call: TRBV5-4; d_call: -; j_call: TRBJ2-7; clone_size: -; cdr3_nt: TGTGCCAGCAGCCTGCCTCCCGGGGGAGGGGGGATAGACGAGCAGTACTTC; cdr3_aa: CASSLPPGGGGIDEQYF
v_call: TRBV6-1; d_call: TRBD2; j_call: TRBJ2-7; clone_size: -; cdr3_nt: TGTGCCAGCAGGCCCACTAGCGGGAGATCCTACGAGCAGTACTTC; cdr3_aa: CASRPTSGRSYEQYF
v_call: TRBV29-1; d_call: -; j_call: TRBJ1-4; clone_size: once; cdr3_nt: TGCAGCGCCTTCGGGTCGAAGCAAACTAATGAAAAACTGTTTTTT; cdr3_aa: CSAFGSKQTNEKLFF
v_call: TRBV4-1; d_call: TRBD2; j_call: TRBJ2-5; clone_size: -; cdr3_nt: TGCGCCAGCAGCCAAGACGGAAGGGCTAGCGGGATAGAGACCCAGTACTTC; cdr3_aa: CASSQDGRASGIETQYF
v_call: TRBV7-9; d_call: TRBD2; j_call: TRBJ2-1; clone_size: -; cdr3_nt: TGTGCCAGCAGCACCCGGACTAGCGGGTTCGGAGTCTTC; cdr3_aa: CASSTRTSGFGVF
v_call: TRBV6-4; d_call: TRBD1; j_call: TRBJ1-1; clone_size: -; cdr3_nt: TGTGCCAGCAGTAGGGGGCTGAACACTGAAGCTTTCTTT; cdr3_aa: CASSRGLNTEAFF
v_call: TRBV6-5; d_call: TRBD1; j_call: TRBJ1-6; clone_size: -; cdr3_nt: TGTGCCAGCCAGGGACAGGGGGCCTTACCCCTCCACTTT; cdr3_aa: CASQGQGALPLHF